Shown below are 32 T cell receptor beta chains from a single sample sequenced in a study of OX40 agonist ivuxolimab in advanced cancers. Libraries were prepared by immunoSEQ multiplex PCR; TCRdb keeps only in-frame clonotypes and omits some of them. The sample consists of roughly 54,000 clones, approximately 90% of them appearing once. Sample: CD4+ or CD8+ T cells sorted from blood, taken in a trial of the OX40 agonist ivuxolimab. These receptors were taken from an adult with an advanced solid tumor such as melanoma, head and neck, liver or kidney cancer.

The genes are TRBV5-6 and TRBJ1-5; D unclear. The CDR3 has 15 amino acids. Trimming took 4 bases from V and 4 from J, leaving 15 bases between them. Germline assignment: CDR1 SGHDT and CDR2 YYEEEE. Here the CDR3 DNA reads TGTGCCAGCAGCCCCGGCGCGGGGTCAAATCAGCCCCAGCATTTT. It specifies CASSPGAGSNQPQHF.

The V gene is TRBV2, the J gene TRBJ2-1; TRBD1 aligns across 12 bases. Losses at the gene ends were 6 bases for V and 4 bases for J; bases not matched to a gene: 4. Germline lookup yields CDR1 SNHLY and CDR2 FYNNEI. This CDR3 is 15 amino acids long. The CDR3 coding sequence is TGTGCCAGCAGCGGGACAGGGGGCGCTTACAATGAGCAGTTCTTC. It codes for CASSGTGGAYNEQFF.

A few counts support this clone. V gene TRBV2 combines with J gene TRBJ1-2, with D perhaps TRBD1 (5 bases). Germline V gene data show CDR1 as SNHLY and CDR2 as FYNNEI. The V gene lost 8 bases and the J gene lost 5 bases, with 15 bases spanning the gap. This CDR3 is built from 13 residues. The CDR3 nucleotides read TGTGCCAGCCCCCCAGCGGGGGTTTATGGCTACACCTTC. The encoded protein is CASPPAGVYGYTF.

V and J are TRBV29-1 and TRBJ2-7; tentatively, D is TRBD1 (6 bases). V lost 4 bases and J lost 6, with 16 bases in between. The CDR3 totals 13 residues. Germline loops: CDR1 SQVTM, CDR2 ANQGSEA. CDR3 sequence reads: CSVGGQGSGEQYF. The CDR3 DNA reads TGCAGCGTTGGGGGGCAGGGGAGCGGCGAGCAGTACTTC.

The CDR3 spells CASSVGAGLAGRKNIQYF. Here the CDR3 DNA reads TGTGCCAGCAGCGTAGGGGCGGGACTAGCGGGACGCAAAAACATTCAGTACTTC. V gene TRBV9 combines with J gene TRBJ2-4, with TRBD2 matching over 13 bases. The V gene's germline CDR1 is SGDLS and CDR2 YYNGEE. V was clipped by 0 bases and J by 3 bases; unmatched bases: 6. The CDR3 covers 18 residues. Complete variable domain (other parts from reference TRBV9 and TRBJ2-4): DSGVTQTPKHLITATGQRVTLRCSPRSGDLSVYWYQQSLDQGLQFLIQYYNGEERAKGNILERFSAQQFPDLHSELNLSSLELGDSALYFCASSVGAGLAGRKNIQYFGAGTRLSVL.

The gene calls are TRBV11-2 and TRBJ1-4; D may be TRBD1 (6 bases). This CDR3 is built from 13 residues. Germline CDR1 reads SGHAT; CDR2 reads FQNNGV. Deletions cut 4 bases from V and 10 bases from J, with 13 bases between. For the CDR3, the DNA is TGTGCCAGCAGCTCGCGACAGGAGAGAAAACTGTTTTTT. Protein: CASSSRQERKLFF.

This chain uses TRBV21-1 with TRBJ1-3. TRBV21-1 is a pseudogene. This CDR3 is 16 amino acids long. This CDR3 is CASSPSGASSGNTIYF. The CDR3 nucleotides read TGTGCCAGCAGCCCTTCGGGGGCGAGCTCTGGAAACACCATATATTTT.

The rearrangement joins TRBV7-2 to TRBJ1-1; D is perhaps TRBD1 (6 bases). This CDR3 contains 12 residues. The V and J ends lost 5 bases and 8 bases respectively, with 12 bases between them. The V gene's germline CDR1 is SGHTA and CDR2 FQGNSA. The CDR3 region has the DNA TGTGCCAGCAGCGCAAACAGGGTCGAAGCTTTCTTT. Translation: CASSANRVEAFF.

V is TRBV6-1 and J is TRBJ1-2, with D perhaps TRBD1 (5 bases). This CDR3 is 13 amino acids long. V shed 7 bases and J shed 4 bases, with 13 bases lying between them. From germline, CDR1 is MNHNS and CDR2 SASEGT. This CDR3 reads CASKGGDSYGYTF. CDR3 DNA sequence: TGTGCCAGCAAGGGAGGGGACTCCTATGGCTACACCTTC.

The CDR3 bases are TGTGCCAGCAGCTCACGAGCGGGACAGGGGTATGAGCAGTTCTTC. Translated, it gives CASSSRAGQGYEQFF. The chain uses TRBV7-2 and TRBJ2-1, with TRBD1 matching over 10 bases. The germline V gene encodes CDR1 SGHTA and CDR2 FQGNSA. V lost 4 bases to trimming and J lost 8 bases; unmatched junction nucleotides: 8. The CDR3 covers 15 residues.

This chain links TRBV7-8 with TRBJ1-6; 8 bases match TRBD1. With V trimmed by 5 bases and J by 5 bases, 11 bases remained unmatched. This CDR3 is 17 amino acids long. Germline V lookup: CDR1 SGHVS, CDR2 FQNEAQ. CDR3 amino acids: CASSRGTGSPDNSPLHF. The CDR3 DNA is TGTGCCAGCAGCCGAGGGACAGGCTCCCCCGATAATTCACCCCTCCACTTT.

The chain links TRBV28 to TRBJ2-7; D may be TRBD1 (6 bases). Trimming cost V 9 bases and J 3 bases, with 12 bases left between them. The CDR3 consists of 12 residues. Germline V CDR1 and CDR2: MDHEN, SYDVKM. CDR3 DNA sequence: TGTGCCAGTAGGGACACTAACTACGAGCAGTACTTC. Translating it yields CASRDTNYEQYF.

The chain carries TRBV2 and TRBJ2-2, with TRBD2 identical over 7 bases. This CDR3 region has 14 residues. The V gene's germline CDR1 is SNHLY and CDR2 FYNNEI. V shed 8 bases, J shed 1 base, and the junction held 4 bases outside the gene matches. The CDR3 DNA is TGTGCCAGCGGGGCTAGCGGGAACACCGGGGAGCTGTTTTTT. It codes for CASGASGNTGELFF.

The chain joins TRBV5-5 to TRBJ1-3; the match to TRBD1 covers 7 bases. Per the germline V gene, CDR1 is SGHKS and CDR2 is YYEKEE (reference sequence). V shed 4 bases, J shed 4 bases, and the junction held 8 bases outside the gene matches. The CDR3 contains 15 residues. In nucleotides, the CDR3 is TGTGCCAGCAGCCAGGGGGATACGTGGGGAAACACCATATATTTT. Encoded protein: CASSQGDTWGNTIYF.

The V gene is TRBV7-3, the J gene TRBJ1-1, with D possibly being TRBD1 (5 bases). Germline V gene data show CDR1 as SGHTA and CDR2 as FQGTGA. The germline V and J ends were trimmed by 8 bases and 0 bases, with 10 bases remaining between them. The CDR3 loop spans 13 amino acids. Here the CDR3 reads CASGGAMNTEAFF. The CDR3 nucleotides are TGTGCCAGCGGGGGAGCCATGAACACTGAAGCTTTCTTT.

This clone was detected only a few times. The chain uses TRBV7-9 and TRBJ1-2; D is unclear. Trimming cost V 3 bases and J 7 bases, with 9 bases left between them. This CDR3 spans 12 amino acids. CDR1 is SEHNR and CDR2 is FQNEAQ in the germline V gene (reference sequence). As DNA, the CDR3 is TGTGCCAGCAGCTTGTGGTCCCCTGGCTACACCTTC. Its protein product is CASSLWSPGYTF.

This clone was observed once. The chain joins TRBV2 to TRBJ2-1; D is uncertain. The CDR3 has 12 amino acids. The germline V and J ends were trimmed by 8 bases and 4 bases, with 9 bases remaining between them. The germline gives CDR1 SNHLY, CDR2 FYNNEI. CDR3 DNA: TGTGCCAGCGGTCTAAAGTACAATGAGCAGTTCTTC. Its translation: CASGLKYNEQFF.

The chain recombines TRBV28 with TRBJ1-2; 9 bases are a match to TRBD1. This CDR3 has 13 amino acids. Germline lookup yields CDR1 MDHEN and CDR2 SYDVKM. Trimming removed 10 bases from V and 2 bases from J; junction bases left unmatched: 5. CDR3 amino acids: CATTGGWNYGYTF. CDR3 nucleotides: TGTGCCACCACAGGGGGCTGGAACTATGGCTACACCTTC.

The chain carries TRBV30 and TRBJ1-5, with D perhaps matching TRBD1 (5 bases). V was trimmed by 3 bases and J by 5 bases, leaving 14 bases between them. The CDR3 totals 14 residues. Germline V gene lookup returns CDR1 GTSNPN and CDR2 SVGIG (reference sequence). CDR3 sequence reads: CAWRGPYSHQPQHF. The CDR3 DNA follows: TGTGCCTGGAGGGGACCTTACTCCCATCAGCCCCAGCATTTT.

The chain carries TRBV5-1 and TRBJ2-4; perhaps D is TRBD1 or TRBD2 (6 bases each). V shed 4 bases and J shed 9 bases, with 20 bases lying between them. The CDR3 has 15 amino acids. Germline assignment: CDR1 SGHRS and CDR2 YFSETQ. In DNA form, the CDR3 reads TGCGCCAGCAGCCTGGAGGGGACACTCTGGAGCATTCAGTACTTC. Amino acids: CASSLEGTLWSIQYF.

V and J are TRBV19 and TRBJ2-6; no clear D gene. Germline-derived CDR1 and CDR2 are LNHDA and SQIVND (reference sequence). This CDR3 is 13 amino acids long. V was shortened by 5 bases and J by 2 bases, with 4 bases between the two germline ends. CDR3 nucleotides: TGTGCCAGTAGTGGGACTGGGGCCAACGTCCTGACTTTC. It codes for CASSGTGANVLTF.

The chain has TRBV6-5 and TRBJ1-5; D perhaps matches TRBD1 (5 bases). Trimming took 0 bases from V and 7 from J, leaving 13 bases between them. From germline, CDR1 is MNHEY and CDR2 SVGAGI. The CDR3 is made up of 15 amino acids. CDR3 in DNA: TGTGCCAGCAGTTACTCAGGGCAGGGTGAACAGCCCCAGCATTTT. It encodes CASSYSGQGEQPQHF.

The chain joins TRBV18 to TRBJ2-7; D unresolved. V lost 2 bases, J lost 2 bases, and 7 bases lay in between. The germline V gene has CDR1 KGHSH and CDR2 LQKENI. This CDR3 has 13 amino acids. CDR3 protein: CASSPDQTYEQYF. CDR3 nucleotide sequence: TGTGCCAGCTCACCAGACCAAACCTACGAGCAGTACTTC.

V usage is TRBV5-1 and J usage is TRBJ2-3; TRBD1 matches 7 bases. Germline V gene lookup returns CDR1 SGHRS and CDR2 YFSETQ. J gave up 2 bases and V 2 bases, and 2 bases lay outside the gene matches. CDR3 size: 14 residues. CDR3 region: CASSLGTATDTQYF. Written as DNA, the CDR3 is TGCGCCAGCAGCTTAGGGACAGCCACAGATACGCAGTATTTT.

This sequence joins TRBV10-3 and TRBJ2-5; D perhaps matches TRBD2 (6 bases). This CDR3 region has 13 residues. Germline V gene lookup returns CDR1 ENHRY and CDR2 SYGVKD. With 5 bases removed from V and 1 base from J, the gap between germline ends came to 8 bases. CDR3 in amino acids: CAISRGIQETQYF. The CDR3 DNA reads as TGTGCCATCAGTCGGGGGATCCAAGAGACCCAGTACTTC.

The chain joins TRBV7-3 to TRBJ2-1; the D gene could be TRBD1 or TRBD2 (6 bases each). The CDR3 has 13 amino acids. V lost 2 bases and J lost 10, with 12 bases in between. From germline, CDR1 is SGHTA and CDR2 FQGTGA. Written as DNA, the CDR3 is TGTGCCAGCAGCTTAGGCGGGACAACAGAGCAGTTCTTC. Translating gives CASSLGGTTEQFF. The whole variable domain, filled in from reference TRBV7-3 and TRBJ2-1, reads GAGVSQTPSNKVTEKGKYVELRCDPISGHTALYWYRQSLGQGPEFLIYFQGTGAADDSGLPNDRFFAVRPEGSVSTLKIQRTERGDSAVYLCASSLGGTTEQFFGPGTRLTVL.

The chain joins TRBV28 to TRBJ2-3, with TRBD2 matching over 10 bases. Per germline, CDR1 MDHEN and CDR2 SYDVKM. The CDR3 totals 13 residues. Losses at the gene ends were 8 bases for V and 11 bases for J; bases not matched to a gene: 10. The CDR3 DNA follows: TGTGCCAGCTGTGGGCAGCGGGGGGGTATGCAGTATTTT. Its translation: CASCGQRGGMQYF.

J is TRBJ1-2 and V is TRBV19; maybe TRBD1 (5 bases). CDR1 and CDR2 from the germline V gene are LNHDA and SQIVND (reference sequence). V dropped 1 base and J dropped 3 bases, with 12 bases sitting between them. The CDR3 length is 15 residues. The CDR3 sequence: CASSIGGRTYYGYTF. In nucleotides, the CDR3 is TGTGCCAGTAGTATAGGGGGACGGACCTACTATGGCTACACCTTC.

This clone came up once. The chain is built from TRBV18 and TRBJ1-1; 7 bases are shared with TRBD1. The CDR3 covers 15 residues. V lost 5 bases and J lost 5; bases outside the gene matches: 11. Germline CDR1 reads KGHSH; CDR2 reads LQKENI. In nucleotides, the CDR3 is TGTGCCAGCTCATCCAGACAGGGAGGACGTACTGAAGCTTTCTTT. Residues: CASSSRQGGRTEAFF.

The chain joins TRBV5-1 to TRBJ1-1; no clear D. CDR1 is SGHRS and CDR2 is YFSETQ in the germline V gene. The CDR3 sequence is 13 residues long. The V gene lost 3 bases and the J gene lost 4 bases, with 10 bases spanning the gap. The CDR3 nucleotides read TGCGCCAGCAGCTCCGAACCAGGCACTGAAGCTTTCTTT. Translating gives CASSSEPGTEAFF.

This chain uses TRBV9 with TRBJ2-3; 11 nucleotides match TRBD2. Germline CDR1 reads SGDLS; CDR2 reads YYNGEE. Trimming at V came to 4 bases and at J to 6 bases, leaving 7 bases not matched to a gene. This CDR3 spans 15 amino acids. The CDR3 nucleotides are TGTGCCAGCAGCCAAACTAGCGGGAGTTCGGATACGCAGTATTTT. It codes for CASSQTSGSSDTQYF.

V gene TRBV6-5 combines with J gene TRBJ2-1, with D uncertain. In germline, CDR1 is MNHEY, CDR2 SVGAGI. Trimming removed 6 bases from V and 2 bases from J, with 11 bases in between. The CDR3 is made up of 14 amino acids. In DNA, the CDR3 is TGTGCCAGCAGCTGGCGACGAGCCTACAATGAGCAGTTCTTC. Encoded protein: CASSWRRAYNEQFF.